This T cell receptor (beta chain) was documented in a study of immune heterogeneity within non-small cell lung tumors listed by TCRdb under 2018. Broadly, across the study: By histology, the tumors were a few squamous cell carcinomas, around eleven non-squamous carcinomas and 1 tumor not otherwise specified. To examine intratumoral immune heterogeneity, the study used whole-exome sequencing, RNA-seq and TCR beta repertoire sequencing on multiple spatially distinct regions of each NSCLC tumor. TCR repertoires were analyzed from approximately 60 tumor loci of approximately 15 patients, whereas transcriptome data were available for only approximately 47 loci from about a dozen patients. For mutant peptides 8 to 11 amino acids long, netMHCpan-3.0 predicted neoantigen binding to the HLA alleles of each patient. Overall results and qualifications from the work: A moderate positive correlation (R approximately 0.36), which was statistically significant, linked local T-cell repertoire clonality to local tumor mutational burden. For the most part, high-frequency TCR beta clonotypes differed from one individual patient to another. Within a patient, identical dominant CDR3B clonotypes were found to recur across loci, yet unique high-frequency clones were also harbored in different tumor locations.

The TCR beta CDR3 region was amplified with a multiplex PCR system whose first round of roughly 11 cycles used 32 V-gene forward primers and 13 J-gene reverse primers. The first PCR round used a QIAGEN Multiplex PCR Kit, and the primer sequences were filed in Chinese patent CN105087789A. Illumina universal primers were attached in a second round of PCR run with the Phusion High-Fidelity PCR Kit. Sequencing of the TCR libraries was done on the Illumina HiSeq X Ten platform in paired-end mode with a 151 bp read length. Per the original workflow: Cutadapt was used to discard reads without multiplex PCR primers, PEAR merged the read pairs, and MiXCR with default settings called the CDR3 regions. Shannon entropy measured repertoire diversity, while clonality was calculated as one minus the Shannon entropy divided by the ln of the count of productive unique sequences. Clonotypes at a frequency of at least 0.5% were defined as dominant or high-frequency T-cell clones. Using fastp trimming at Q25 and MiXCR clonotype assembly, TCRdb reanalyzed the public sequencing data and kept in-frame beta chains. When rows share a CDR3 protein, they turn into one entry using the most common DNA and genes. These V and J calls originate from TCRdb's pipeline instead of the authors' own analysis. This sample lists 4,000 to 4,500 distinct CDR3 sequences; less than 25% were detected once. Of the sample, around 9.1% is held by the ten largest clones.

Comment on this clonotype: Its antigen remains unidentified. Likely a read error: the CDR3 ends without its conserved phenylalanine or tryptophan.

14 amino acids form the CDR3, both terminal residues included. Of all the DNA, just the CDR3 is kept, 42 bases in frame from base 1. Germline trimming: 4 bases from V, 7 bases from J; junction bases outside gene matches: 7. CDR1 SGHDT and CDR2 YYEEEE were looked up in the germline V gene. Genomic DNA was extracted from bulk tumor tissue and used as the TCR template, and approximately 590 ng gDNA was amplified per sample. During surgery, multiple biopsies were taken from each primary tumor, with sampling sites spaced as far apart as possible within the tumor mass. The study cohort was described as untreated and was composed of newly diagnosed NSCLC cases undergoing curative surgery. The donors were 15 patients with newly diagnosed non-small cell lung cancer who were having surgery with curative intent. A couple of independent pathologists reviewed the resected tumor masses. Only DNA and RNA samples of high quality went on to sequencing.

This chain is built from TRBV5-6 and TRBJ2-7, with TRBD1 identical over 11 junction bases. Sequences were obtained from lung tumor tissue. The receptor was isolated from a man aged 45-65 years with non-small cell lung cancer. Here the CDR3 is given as CASSPGQGAEEQYL. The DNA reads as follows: TGTGCCAGCAGCCCCGGACAGGGGGCGGAAGAGCAGTACCTC.